A single sample gave rise to the 12 T cell receptor beta chains below, sequenced in a study of a mutant IDH1 vaccine in newly diagnosed glioma. Here immunoSEQ multiplex PCR was the method, and the copy in TCRdb shows in-frame clones only, minus some. The sample holds 41,000 or so clones, around 91% seen once. Time point indicated: week 35, safety follow-up. In the vaccine, a single dose held 300 ug of the mutant IDH1 20-mer peptide, along with topical imiquimod. No antigen has been identified for these receptors. This specimen consisted of PBMCs, obtained from a glioma patient whose treatment included an IDH1 peptide vaccine. Receptors were obtained from a man aged 35-49 years with glioma.

The chain links TRBV7-2 to TRBJ2-1, with D hard to call. Germline-derived CDR1 and CDR2 are SGHTA and FQGNSA. The CDR3 extends over 14 amino acids. The V and J ends lost 5 bases and 5 bases respectively, with 13 bases between them. As DNA, the CDR3 is TGTGCCAGCAGCCGAGAAATGATGAACAATGAGCAGTTCTTC. Its protein product is CASSREMMNNEQFF.

The chain recombines TRBV28 with TRBJ2-7; D is perhaps TRBD2 (5 bases). The germline gives CDR1 MDHEN, CDR2 SYDVKM. V was cut by 1 base and J by 0 bases, with 19 bases left in between. This CDR3 contains 18 residues. CDR3 protein: CASSLFLLVAGSSYEQYF. In DNA form, the CDR3 reads TGTGCCAGCAGTTTATTCTTGCTTGTGGCGGGTAGCTCCTACGAGCAGTACTTC.

The chain uses TRBV9 and TRBJ1-1; D is uncertain. Germline-derived CDR1 and CDR2 are SGDLS and YYNGEE. The CDR3 runs 13 residues. The V end was cut by 2 bases, the J end by 4 bases, with 9 bases between. Here the CDR3 DNA reads TGTGCCAGCAGCGTTTCGACTGGCACTGAAGCTTTCTTT. It yields the protein CASSVSTGTEAFF. Filled out from reference TRBV9 and TRBJ1-1, the complete variable domain reads DSGVTQTPKHLITATGQRVTLRCSPRSGDLSVYWYQQSLDQGLQFLIQYYNGEERAKGNILERFSAQQFPDLHSELNLSSLELGDSALYFCASSVSTGTEAFFGQGTRLTVV.

This clone was seen once. The V call is TRBV7-6, the J call TRBJ2-1; 9 bases align to TRBD2. V shed 5 bases, J shed 2 bases, and the junction held 16 bases outside the gene matches. The CDR3 totals 19 residues. Germline CDR1 is SGHVS and CDR2 is FNYEAQ. CDR3 sequence reads: CASSRLGVAGVGPYNEQFF. The CDR3 nucleotides read TGTGCCAGCAGCCGCTTAGGGGTAGCGGGAGTTGGGCCCTACAATGAGCAGTTCTTC.

As regards this clone: The junction departs from germline at one end; a sequencing error may be responsible. Written as DNA, the CDR3 is TGTGCCAGTAGTCCCGGACAGGGGCGAACTAGCGGGAGTAATTTT. It codes for CASSPGQGRTSGSNF. The rearrangement uses TRBV19 and TRBJ2-3; 11 positions match TRBD2. The CDR3 runs to 15 residues. Germline V gene lookup returns CDR1 LNHDA and CDR2 SQIVND (reference sequence).

The chain links TRBV2 to TRBJ2-5; 10 bases fit TRBD1. V lost 6 bases and J lost 7; bases outside the gene matches: 8. This CDR3 has 14 residues. CDR1 is SNHLY and CDR2 is FYNNEI in the germline V gene. The CDR3 coding sequence is TGTGCCAGCAGGACAGGGGGCGCGGTGGGGACCCAGTACTTC. Translated, it gives CASRTGGAVGTQYF.

This clone is judged medium-sized. The chain combines TRBV4-2 with TRBJ2-1, with 8 nucleotides matching TRBD2. CDR1 and CDR2 (germline): LGHNA, YNFKEQ. The CDR3 is 16 residues long. Trimming took 0 bases from V and 7 from J; bases not matched to a gene: 8. The CDR3 is CASSQDSAGGFNEQFF. The CDR3 DNA reads TGTGCCAGCAGCCAAGATTCCGCGGGAGGCTTTAATGAGCAGTTCTTC.

J is TRBJ1-2 and V is TRBV4-1; TRBD1 matches 8 bases. Trimming took 4 bases from V and 5 from J; bases not matched to a gene: 6. This CDR3 has 14 residues. The V gene's germline CDR1 is MGHRA and CDR2 YSYEKL. The CDR3 reads CASSPRDRTYGYTF. The CDR3 DNA reads as TGCGCCAGCAGCCCCCGGGACAGGACTTATGGCTACACCTTC.

The chain has TRBV2 and TRBJ2-5, with TRBD1 as a possible D gene (5 bases). The tail of the sequence fits TRBJ2-7 better, so the J call may be wrong. The germline V gene encodes CDR1 SNHLY and CDR2 FYNNEI. This CDR3 has 14 amino acids. Written as DNA, the CDR3 is TGTGCCAGCAGTGTAATAGGGCAGGGCTACGAGCAGTACTTC. As protein: CASSVIGQGYEQYF.

This rearrangement joins TRBV28 to TRBJ1-1; no firm D call. Germline CDR1 is MDHEN and CDR2 is SYDVKM. The V and J ends lost 4 bases and 3 bases respectively, with 15 bases between them. This CDR3 is built from 15 residues. CDR3 loop: CASSSGPRPYTEAFF. DNA for the CDR3: TGTGCCAGCAGTTCCGGACCGAGACCCTACACTGAAGCTTTCTTT.

The genes are TRBV5-1 and TRBJ2-3, with D unclear. The germline gives CDR1 SGHRS, CDR2 YFSETQ. The CDR3 covers 14 residues. Deletions cut 4 bases from V and 4 bases from J, with 13 bases between. The CDR3 DNA reads as TGCGCCAGCAGCCTCTGGGGTACTCCAGATACGCAGTATTTT. Protein: CASSLWGTPDTQYF.

This clone was seen more than once but under ten times. This chain uses TRBV6-6 with TRBJ1-1; a weak D match, TRBD1 (6 bases). This CDR3 has 14 amino acids. Looked up from germline, CDR1 is MNHNY and CDR2 is SVGAGI (reference sequence). Trimming removed 8 bases from V and 1 base from J, with 14 bases in between. Written as DNA, the CDR3 is TGTGCCAGCCGGGGGGGGGCTCAGAACACTGAAGCTTTCTTT. Translated: CASRGGAQNTEAFF.